Only a few counts were recorded for the clone carrying this TCR beta chain. Antigen specificity is unknown. Sequencing was performed with immunoSEQ multiplex PCR; in TCRdb, only in-frame clones are kept and a portion is missing. The sample includes approximately 100,000 clones, about 85% of them seen just once. With V trimmed by 2 bases and J by 5 bases, 11 bases remained unmatched. Germline V gene data show CDR1 as PRHDT and CDR2 as FYEKMQ (reference sequence). The CDR3 contains 16 residues. This sample is part of a study of T cell responses to AZD1222 COVID-19 vaccine. Study conclusions and caveats: Targeting of unmutated variant regions was reportedly seen in nearly half of spike-specific TCRs. White British donors predominated, females outnumbered males, and clonal diversity was possibly underestimated. Baseline serostatus was positive in only six AZD1222 recipients. Spike-specific TCRs gained breadth and depth after people received two AZD1222 doses.

The clonotype was recovered from an adult who received the AZD1222 COVID-19 vaccine. This chain links TRBV13 with TRBJ2-7, with 8 bases that match TRBD2. The sequencing used peripheral blood, collected 28 days after the second AZD1222 dose. The CDR3: CASSLRSGLGVDEQYF. The CDR3 DNA follows: TGTGCCAGCAGCTTACGTTCGGGACTAGGAGTAGACGAGCAGTACTTC.